The 20 T cell receptor beta chains reported below all come from one sample, sequenced in a study of cytomegalovirus exposure and HLA in healthy donors. The PCR used 60 Vbeta and 13 Jbeta primers. Data came from immunoSEQ multiplex PCR; TCRdb stores just in-frame clones and leaves some out. The table has some 200,000 clones, less than 85% seen once. Sequencing input: PBMCs. These TCRs come from a girl aged 5-17 years in good health and CMV-seropositive.

This chain connects TRBV7-8 to TRBJ1-2, with TRBD1 matching 8 bases. The CDR3 length is 15 residues. The ends lost 5 bases at V and 4 bases at J; junction bases unmatched: 9. The germline V gene has CDR1 SGHVS and CDR2 FQNEAQ. The CDR3 DNA is TGTGCCAGCAGCCTCCGGGACAGGCAGGGCTATGGCTACACCTTC. It yields the protein CASSLRDRQGYGYTF.

J is TRBJ2-1 and V is TRBV11-2; D might be TRBD2 (6 bases). Looked up from germline, CDR1 is SGHAT and CDR2 is FQNNGV. The CDR3 is 19 residues long. V lost 0 bases to trimming and J lost 3 bases, with 21 bases between them. CDR3: CASSLDGGVTKPYYNEQFF. Here the CDR3 DNA reads TGTGCCAGCAGCTTAGATGGAGGGGTGACTAAACCTTACTACAATGAGCAGTTCTTC. Using reference TRBV11-2 and TRBJ2-1 for the parts outside the CDR3, the full variable domain is EAGVAQSPRYKIIEKRQSVAFWCNPISGHATLYWYQQILGQGPKLLIQFQNNGVVDDSQLPKDRFSAERLKGVDSTLKIQPAKLEDSAVYLCASSLDGGVTKPYYNEQFFGPGTRLTVL.

The chain combines TRBV6-1 with TRBJ2-7, with a weak D call TRBD2 (6 bases). V was trimmed by 2 bases and J by 0 bases, leaving 11 bases between them. Looked up from germline, CDR1 is MNHNS and CDR2 is SASEGT. The CDR3 sequence is 15 residues long. The CDR3 DNA reads TGTGCCAGCAGTGAACTTCTAGCGAGCTCCTACGAGCAGTACTTC. Protein sequence: CASSELLASSYEQYF.

The chain joins TRBV27 to TRBJ1-1; D not certain. The V gene lost 0 bases and the J gene lost 1 base, with 21 bases spanning the gap. The CDR3 sequence is 19 residues long. Germline values: CDR1 MNHEY, CDR2 SMNVEV (reference sequence). In DNA form, the CDR3 reads TGTGCCAGCAGTTTATCGAGGCAGACGAAACTCCTTAAGAACACTGAAGCTTTCTTT. Its protein product is CASSLSRQTKLLKNTEAFF.

The chain couples TRBV6-1 to TRBJ2-7; the match to TRBD1 covers 8 bases. Germline values: CDR1 MNHNS, CDR2 SASEGT. CDR3 length: 12 amino acids. V dropped 4 bases and J dropped 5; count of bases not matched to a gene: 1. The CDR3 DNA is TGTGCCAGCAGTGGGGACAGGAACGAGCAGTACTTC. This sequence encodes CASSGDRNEQYF.

There are a few counts of this clone. The J gene is TRBJ1-1, the V gene TRBV5-4, with 8 bases that match TRBD1. Germline CDR1 reads SGHNT; CDR2 reads YYREEE (reference sequence). This CDR3 is built from 13 residues. V trimming: 3 bases; J trimming: 10 bases; junction bases outside the gene matches: 8. CDR3 sequence reads: CASSYKSGGVAFF. The CDR3 DNA sequence: TGTGCCAGCAGCTACAAATCAGGGGGCGTAGCTTTCTTT. The variable domain in full, with the rest retrieved from reference TRBV5-4 and TRBJ1-1, is ETGVTQSPTHLIKTRGQQVTLRCSSQSGHNTVSWYQQALGQGPQFIFQYYREEENGRGNFPPRFSGLQFPNYSSELNVNALELDDSALYLCASSYKSGGVAFFGQGTRLTVV.

Ten or more counts support this clone. The V and J genes are TRBV5-1 and TRBJ1-2, with 9 bases lining up with TRBD1. This CDR3 is built from 16 residues. In germline, CDR1 is SGHRS, CDR2 YFSETQ. The trim removed 4 bases at V and 6 bases at J, leaving 13 bases unmatched. For the CDR3, the DNA is TGCGCCAGCAGCCCCGGACAGGGGCTTCTCATTGATGGCTACACCTTC. Its protein product is CASSPGQGLLIDGYTF. The full variable domain, with the rest looked up from reference TRBV5-1 and TRBJ1-2, is KAGVTQTPRYLIKTRGQQVTLSCSPISGHRSVSWYQQTPGQGLQFLFEYFSETQRNKGNFPGRFSGRQFSNSRSEMNVSTLELGDSALYLCASSPGQGLLIDGYTFGSGTRLTVV.

The rearrangement uses TRBV25-1 and TRBJ1-2; D is unresolved. V lost 4 bases to trimming and J lost 0 bases, with 6 bases between them. CDR3 length: 13 amino acids. The V gene's germline CDR1 is MGHDK and CDR2 SYGVNS. DNA for the CDR3: TGTGCCAGCAGTGTGAGCGCTAACTATGGCTACACCTTC. Its protein product is CASSVSANYGYTF.

V gene TRBV4-3 combines with J gene TRBJ2-5; TRBD2 matches at 9 bases. V gave up 0 bases and J gave up 9 bases; unmatched junction bases: 11. Germline CDR1 LGHNA, CDR2 YSLEER. This CDR3 contains 16 residues. The CDR3 protein is CASSQDLGGGVAAQYF. In DNA form, the CDR3 reads TGCGCCAGCAGCCAAGATCTGGGCGGGGGGGTGGCGGCCCAGTACTTC.

This chain connects TRBV6-1 to TRBJ1-5; 8 bases fit TRBD1. V was pared by 6 bases and J by 7 bases, with 8 bases of the junction left unmatched. The CDR3 runs to 14 residues. Germline CDR1 reads MNHNS; CDR2 reads SASEGT. The chain's CDR3 is CASRLGQGNQPQHF. In DNA form, the CDR3 reads TGTGCCAGCAGACTAGGACAGGGAAACCAGCCCCAGCATTTT.

The chain has TRBV7-2 and TRBJ1-1; no definite D call. The ends were cut back, 5 bases at V and 1 base at J, with 11 bases in the middle. Looked up from germline, CDR1 is SGHTA and CDR2 is FQGNSA. The CDR3 length is 14 residues. CDR3 sequence (DNA): TGTGCCAGCAGCCTCCCAACAGAGAACACTGAAGCTTTCTTT. Amino acid sequence: CASSLPTENTEAFF.

This clone was seen only once. This chain uses TRBV7-2 with TRBJ2-1, with D hard to call. The length of the CDR3 is 16 residues. V was clipped by 1 base and J by 1 base, with 11 bases between them. CDR1 is SGHTA and CDR2 is FQGNSA in the germline V gene. The CDR3 DNA is TGTGCCAGCAGCTTAGGGCTAGAGAGGTCCTACAATGAGCAGTTCTTC. Its translation is CASSLGLERSYNEQFF.

The chain is built from TRBV14 and TRBJ2-1; 9 bases fit TRBD1. The germline V gene has CDR1 SGHDN and CDR2 FVKESK. V shed 1 base and J 4 bases; nucleotides not matched to a gene: 8. CDR3 length: 17 amino acids. CDR3 residues: CASSQAGTGQLYNEQFF. CDR3 DNA sequence: TGTGCCAGCAGCCAAGCCGGGACAGGGCAACTATACAATGAGCAGTTCTTC.

The chain links TRBV7-2 to TRBJ2-5; 7 nucleotides align to TRBD2. The germline V gene encodes CDR1 SGHTA and CDR2 FQGNSA. The J segment lost 1 base and the V segment lost 1 base, leaving 6 bases of the junction unmatched. The CDR3 runs to 16 residues. The CDR3, as DNA: TGTGCCAGCAGCTTAGTGCCAGCGGGGAGCCAAGAGACCCAGTACTTC. This sequence encodes CASSLVPAGSQETQYF.

The chain uses TRBV13 and TRBJ1-3; no clear D. Trimming removed 0 bases from V and 0 bases from J, with 12 bases in between. Germline loops: CDR1 PRHDT, CDR2 FYEKMQ (reference sequence). The CDR3 has 17 amino acids. This chain's CDR3 is CASSLGGSGFSGNTIYF. The DNA of the CDR3 is TGTGCCAGCAGCTTAGGGGGCAGTGGCTTCTCTGGAAACACCATATATTTT.

The chain carries TRBV4-3 and TRBJ2-7, with D perhaps matching TRBD2 (6 bases). The end of the DNA aligns better with TRBJ2-1, so the J call may be wrong. Germline loops: CDR1 LGHNA, CDR2 YSLEER. This CDR3 spans 14 amino acids. CDR3 bases: TGCGCCAGCAGCCGGGCTTGGAGGGCCAATGAGCAGTTCTTC. Translation: CASSRAWRANEQFF.

This clone showed up just a few times. The chain employs TRBV4-1 and TRBJ2-3; D may be TRBD2 (7 bases). The V gene's germline CDR1 is MGHRA and CDR2 YSYEKL. The CDR3 is 15 residues long. Between the trimmed V and J ends, which lost 2 bases and 2 bases, there was a span of 11 bases. The CDR3 sequence: CASSQFAGATDTQYF. The CDR3 DNA reads as TGCGCCAGCAGCCAATTTGCGGGGGCCACAGATACGCAGTATTTT.

This CDR3 is CASSLKETNTEAFF. In DNA, the CDR3 is TGTGCCAGCAGCTTGAAGGAGACTAACACTGAAGCTTTCTTT. The chain is built from TRBV5-4 and TRBJ1-1, with unresolved D. V dropped 1 base and J dropped 2 bases, with 9 bases sitting between them. Germline V gene lookup returns CDR1 SGHNT and CDR2 YYREEE (reference sequence). This CDR3 has 14 amino acids.

The chain couples TRBV2 to TRBJ1-1; the D is unclear. Per the germline V gene, CDR1 is SNHLY and CDR2 is FYNNEI. The CDR3 spans 13 residues. Trimming took off 8 bases at V and 0 bases at J, with 10 bases between the two ends. The CDR3 here is CASPGSLNTEAFF. The CDR3 coding sequence is TGTGCCAGCCCGGGGTCTTTGAACACTGAAGCTTTCTTT.

The chain couples TRBV10-3 to TRBJ1-2; 11 nucleotides line up with TRBD1. Germline V lookup: CDR1 ENHRY, CDR2 SYGVKD. CDR3 length: 14 amino acids. V lost 10 bases to trimming and J lost 8 bases; unmatched junction nucleotides: 12. The CDR3 is CATNPGQGERGYTF. The CDR3 bases are TGTGCCACGAATCCGGGACAGGGGGAGCGAGGCTACACCTTC.